Presented here are 32 T cell receptor beta chains from one specimen sequenced in a study of PD-1 blockade in classical Hodgkin lymphoma. Each of the patients experienced relapse following autologous stem cell transplantation, and their brentuximab vedotin exposure differed. Assay used: immunoSEQ multiplex PCR; TCRdb lists only in-frame clones, some missing. The table has more than 70,000 clones, 80% to 95% seen once. Specimen: peripheral blood mononuclear cells (PBMCs), collected before the second cycle of nivolumab. These receptors were collected from a human donor with classical Hodgkin lymphoma.

The V and J genes are TRBV27 and TRBJ2-3; 10 bases map to TRBD2. The length of the CDR3 is 17 residues. Per the germline V gene, CDR1 is MNHEY and CDR2 is SMNVEV (reference sequence). V trimming: 6 bases; J trimming: 0 bases; junction bases outside the gene matches: 9. The CDR3 reads CASRPVAGGYSTDTQYF. In DNA form, the CDR3 reads TGTGCCAGCAGGCCAGTAGCGGGAGGCTATAGCACAGATACGCAGTATTTT.

The chain couples TRBV9 to TRBJ2-2; tentative D call: TRBD1 (5 bases). Per the germline V gene, CDR1 is SGDLS and CDR2 is YYNGEE. V shed 4 bases and J shed 6 bases, with 19 bases lying between them. The CDR3 loop spans 16 amino acids. This CDR3 is CASSPRSREGAGELFF. DNA for the CDR3: TGTGCCAGCAGCCCCCGTAGCAGGGAAGGGGCCGGGGAGCTGTTTTTT.

The CDR3 DNA is TGCGCCAGCAGCTTGGGGGTAGCGGGAGGGCCTATTACCACAGATACGCAGTATTTT. Amino acids: CASSLGVAGGPITTDTQYF. The chain employs TRBV5-1 and TRBJ2-3; 11 positions match TRBD2. The V gene end was trimmed by 0 bases and the J gene end by 2 bases; junction bases not matched to a gene: 11. Germline assignment: CDR1 SGHRS and CDR2 YFSETQ. The CDR3 is made up of 19 amino acids. The whole variable domain, remainder taken from reference TRBV5-1 and TRBJ2-3, is KAGVTQTPRYLIKTRGQQVTLSCSPISGHRSVSWYQQTPGQGLQFLFEYFSETQRNKGNFPGRFSGRQFSNSRSEMNVSTLELGDSALYLCASSLGVAGGPITTDTQYFGPGTRLTVL.

The CDR3 nucleotides read TGTGCCAGCAGTTTCTATGGGACAGGGAACACCGGGGAGCTGTTTTTT. This codes for CASSFYGTGNTGELFF. V gene TRBV27 combines with J gene TRBJ2-2; 8 bases match TRBD1. V lost 3 bases to trimming and J lost 1 base; unmatched junction nucleotides: 4. Germline values: CDR1 MNHEY, CDR2 SMNVEV (reference sequence). CDR3 length equals 16 residues.

The CDR3 protein is CASSDRQERPGELFF. CDR3 nucleotides: TGTGCCAGCAGCGATCGACAGGAAAGACCCGGGGAGCTGTTTTTT. This chain links TRBV5-5 with TRBJ2-2, with D maybe TRBD1 (6 bases). The CDR3 has 15 residues. CDR1 and CDR2 (germline): SGHKS, YYEKEE (reference sequence). V was cut by 4 bases and J by 6 bases, with 16 bases left in between.

The chain combines TRBV7-9 with TRBJ1-5, with 9 bases aligning to TRBD1. The CDR3 runs to 14 residues. Germline CDR1 reads SEHNR; CDR2 reads FQNEAQ (reference sequence). The junction had 1 base not matched to a gene; V was cut back by 3 bases and J by 4 bases. The CDR3 nucleotides are TGTGCCAGCAGCTTGGGGACAGGGAATCAGCCCCAGCATTTT. This codes for CASSLGTGNQPQHF. The variable domain in full, completed from reference TRBV7-9 and TRBJ1-5, reads DTGVSQNPRHKITKRGQNVTFRCDPISEHNRLYWYRQTLGQGPEFLTYFQNEAQLEKSRLLSDRFSAERPKGSFSTLEIQRTEQGDSAMYLCASSLGTGNQPQHFGDGTRLSIL.

The chain recombines TRBV29-1 with TRBJ1-2; D remains ambiguous. Trimming shortened V by 0 bases and J by 2 bases, and 10 bases separated the two germline ends. Germline lookup yields CDR1 SQVTM and CDR2 ANQGSEA. The CDR3 has 14 residues. The CDR3 region has the DNA TGCAGCGTTGAAGATCGAGCCAGCAACTATGGCTACACCTTC. Its protein product is CSVEDRASNYGYTF.

A word on this clone: Other nucleotide sequences from this sample produce the same CDR3. The V call is TRBV5-1, the J call TRBJ2-1, with unresolved D. V was cut by 0 bases and J by 0 bases, with 7 bases left in between. CDR1 and CDR2 from the germline V gene are SGHRS and YFSETQ. The CDR3 runs 15 residues. CDR3 in amino acids: CASSLVGSSYNEQFF. The CDR3 DNA follows: TGCGCCAGCAGCTTGGTTGGAAGCTCCTACAATGAGCAGTTCTTC.

The genes are TRBV12-5 and TRBJ1-2, with TRBD1 matching over 7 bases. The V and J ends lost 1 base and 2 bases, in that order; junction bases with no gene match: 1. Germline-derived CDR1 and CDR2 are LGHNT and FRNRAP. There are 14 residues in the CDR3. CDR3 DNA sequence: TGTGCTAGTGGTTTGGGGACAGGCAACTATGGCTACACCTTC. Its protein product is CASGLGTGNYGYTF.

The rearrangement links TRBV11-2 to TRBJ1-4, with no clear D. Germline-derived CDR1 and CDR2 are SGHAT and FQNNGV. Trimming cost V 8 bases and J 8 bases, with 27 bases left between them. The CDR3 covers 17 residues. The CDR3: CASRDPLHGGKQEKLFF. In DNA form, the CDR3 reads TGTGCCAGCCGTGATCCTCTACACGGAGGGAAACAAGAAAAACTGTTTTTT.

V and J are TRBV14 and TRBJ1-1; D remains unclear. V shed 5 bases and J shed 0 bases, with 10 bases lying between them. This CDR3 is built from 14 residues. CDR1 is SGHDN, CDR2 FVKESK, per germline. The CDR3 DNA reads as TGTGCCAGCAGCTTCGAGGGTCTGAACACTGAAGCTTTCTTT. Protein product: CASSFEGLNTEAFF.

This chain connects TRBV28 to TRBJ2-7, with D possibly matching TRBD1 (6 bases). In germline, CDR1 is MDHEN, CDR2 SYDVKM. This CDR3 has 16 amino acids. V lost 5 bases and J 4 bases, leaving 21 bases between the germline ends. CDR3 DNA: TGTGCCAGCAGTCAAGACACAGGGATGCGAGTTTACGAGCAGTACTTC. Translated, it gives CASSQDTGMRVYEQYF.

The genes are TRBV10-2 and TRBJ2-7; D not resolved. The CDR3 contains 12 residues. Between the trimmed V and J ends, which lost 2 bases and 4 bases, there was a span of 6 bases. CDR1 and CDR2 (germline): WSHSY, SAAADI. CDR3 region: CASSETLYEQYF. The CDR3 DNA sequence: TGCGCCAGCAGTGAGACGCTATACGAGCAGTACTTC.

The gene calls are TRBV30 and TRBJ1-4; D gene ambiguous. V was cut by 1 base and J by 5 bases, with 5 bases left in between. The CDR3 length is 12 residues. The germline V gene has CDR1 GTSNPN and CDR2 SVGIG (reference sequence). The CDR3 loop is CAWSDRNEKLFF. The CDR3 DNA follows: TGTGCCTGGAGTGACAGAAATGAAAAACTGTTTTTT.

CDR3 in amino acids: CASSWTSGRPHNEQFF. CDR3 DNA: TGTGCCAGCAGTTGGACTAGCGGGAGGCCCCACAATGAGCAGTTCTTC. The chain uses TRBV2 and TRBJ2-1; TRBD2 matches 14 bases. With 5 bases clipped from V and 5 bases from J, the junction kept 5 bases outside the gene matches. Germline CDR1 and CDR2: SNHLY and FYNNEI. This CDR3 spans 16 amino acids.

The chain employs TRBV18 and TRBJ2-1, with TRBD1 matching 7 bases. CDR3 length equals 16 residues. Germline values: CDR1 KGHSH, CDR2 LQKENI. The junction had 4 bases not matched to a gene; V was cut back by 2 bases and J by 0 bases. The CDR3 loop reads CASSPDDRDSYNEQFF. CDR3 in DNA: TGTGCCAGCTCACCAGATGACAGGGACTCCTACAATGAGCAGTTCTTC.

This clone was found once. The rearrangement links TRBV7-9 to TRBJ2-7; 10 bases match TRBD2. This CDR3 contains 14 residues. CDR1 and CDR2 from the germline V gene are SEHNR and FQNEAQ (reference sequence). V lost 5 bases and J lost 6; bases outside the gene matches: 7. For the CDR3, the DNA is TGTGCCAGCAGCAATTCGGGACTAGCGAGCGAGCAGTACTTC. This sequence encodes CASSNSGLASEQYF.

The chain combines TRBV29-1 with TRBJ2-2; perhaps TRBD1 as D (6 bases). This CDR3 has 14 residues. Trimming cost V 6 bases and J 4 bases, with 15 bases left between them. Per germline, CDR1 SQVTM and CDR2 ANQGSEA. CDR3 sequence: CSVDSGTTTGELFF. Here the CDR3 DNA reads TGCAGCGTCGATTCCGGGACAACCACCGGGGAGCTGTTTTTT.

The DNA for the CDR3 is TGCAGCGTTGAAGATACTGGACAGGGAAATGGCTACACCTTC. Its translation is CSVEDTGQGNGYTF. The chain links TRBV29-1 to TRBJ1-2, with 8 bases matching TRBD1. V shed 0 bases and J 6 bases; nucleotides not matched to a gene: 6. The germline V gene encodes CDR1 SQVTM and CDR2 ANQGSEA. The CDR3 spans 14 residues.

This clone appeared once. The V and J genes are TRBV18 and TRBJ1-2; perhaps TRBD1 as D (6 bases). The CDR3 covers 17 residues. In germline, CDR1 is KGHSH, CDR2 LQKENI. V was trimmed by 3 bases and J by 2 bases, leaving 19 bases between them. DNA of the CDR3: TGTGCCAGCTCACCCCTTTCGGGGCAAAGGGGGAACTATGGCTACACCTTC. It translates to CASSPLSGQRGNYGYTF.

The genes are TRBV7-2 and TRBJ2-2; the match to TRBD2 covers 9 bases. Germline CDR1 is SGHTA and CDR2 is FQGNSA. The J segment lost 0 bases and the V segment lost 5 bases, leaving 1 base of the junction unmatched. The CDR3 runs 15 residues. CDR3 region: CASSTSGPNTGELFF. CDR3 sequence (DNA): TGTGCCAGCAGCACTAGCGGGCCGAACACCGGGGAGCTGTTTTTT.

This sequence joins TRBV5-1 and TRBJ2-5; D is perhaps TRBD1 (7 bases). V was clipped by 4 bases and J by 4 bases, with 8 bases between them. In germline, CDR1 is SGHRS, CDR2 YFSETQ. The CDR3 is 12 amino acids. Here the CDR3 DNA reads TGCGCCAGCAGCCAGGGGGGAGAGACCCAGTACTTC. This codes for CASSQGGETQYF.

The chain is built from TRBV9 and TRBJ2-3; TRBD1 might be the D (6 bases). Germline V gene data show CDR1 as SGDLS and CDR2 as YYNGEE. The CDR3 is 15 amino acids. V was trimmed by 0 bases and J by 2 bases, leaving 10 bases between them. The CDR3 DNA follows: TGTGCCAGCAGCGTAGGGGACACGCACACAGATACGCAGTATTTT. Translating gives CASSVGDTHTDTQYF.

This chain joins TRBV7-9 and TRBJ2-7; D remains ambiguous. Germline V gene lookup returns CDR1 SEHNR and CDR2 FQNEAQ (reference sequence). Trimming stripped 1 base from V and 4 bases from J, with 5 bases between. The length of the CDR3 is 12 residues. The DNA for the CDR3 is TGTGCCAGCAGCTTAGTGGTTTACGAGCAGTACTTC. Translated: CASSLVVYEQYF.

The chain couples TRBV25-1 to TRBJ2-5; D might be TRBD1 (7 bases). The V end lost 3 bases, the J end lost 2 bases, and 16 bases lay between the germline ends. Germline V gene lookup returns CDR1 MGHDK and CDR2 SYGVNS. The CDR3 sequence is 16 residues long. The chain's CDR3 is CASSDIRGTAQETQYF. The CDR3 nucleotides are TGTGCCAGCAGTGACATCCGCGGGACAGCACAAGAGACCCAGTACTTC.

This clone was counted a single time. The CDR3 region has the DNA TGTGCCAGCACCTTGTCAGGGGGAGGTTCCGGGGAGCTGTTTTTT. It encodes CASTLSGGGSGELFF. This chain links TRBV28 with TRBJ2-2; maybe TRBD1 (7 bases). This CDR3 has 15 amino acids. Germline loops: CDR1 MDHEN, CDR2 SYDVKM. V lost 7 bases, J lost 6 bases, and 18 bases lay in between. Complete variable domain (other parts from reference TRBV28 and TRBJ2-2): DVKVTQSSRYLVKRTGEKVFLECVQDMDHENMFWYRQDPGLGLRLIYFSYDVKMKEKGDIPEGYSVSREKKERFSLILESASTNQTSMYLCASTLSGGGSGELFFGEGSRLTVL.

This chain connects TRBV5-6 to TRBJ1-5; a weak D match, TRBD1 (5 bases). The CDR3 sequence is 17 residues long. Germline-derived CDR1 and CDR2 are SGHDT and YYEEEE. V lost 3 bases to trimming and J lost 0 bases, with 16 bases between them. This CDR3 reads CASSWLGDRYSNQPQHF. The CDR3 DNA follows: TGTGCCAGCAGCTGGTTGGGGGATCGCTATAGCAATCAGCCCCAGCATTTT.

The chain couples TRBV7-9 to TRBJ1-5; 8 bases line up with TRBD1. Germline CDR1 is SEHNR and CDR2 is FQNEAQ (reference sequence). This CDR3 has 18 amino acids. With V trimmed by 5 bases and J by 2 bases, 14 bases remained unmatched. The CDR3 nucleotides are TGTGCCAGCAGCAAGGCCCGGATCGGACAGGGCCGCAATCAGCCCCAGCATTTT. Translated: CASSKARIGQGRNQPQHF. The full variable domain, rest sourced from reference TRBV7-9 and TRBJ1-5, is DTGVSQNPRHKITKRGQNVTFRCDPISEHNRLYWYRQTLGQGPEFLTYFQNEAQLEKSRLLSDRFSAERPKGSFSTLEIQRTEQGDSAMYLCASSKARIGQGRNQPQHFGDGTRLSIL.

V is TRBV18 and J is TRBJ1-1; 9 nucleotides line up with TRBD1. Germline loops: CDR1 KGHSH, CDR2 LQKENI. The CDR3 consists of 14 residues. The V gene end was trimmed by 4 bases and the J gene end by 3 bases; junction bases not matched to a gene: 3. Written as DNA, the CDR3 is TGTGCCAGCTCACAACAGGGGGCGGACACTGAAGCTTTCTTT. Residues: CASSQQGADTEAFF.

The rearrangement joins TRBV27 to TRBJ2-5; a weak D match, TRBD2 (7 bases). With 9 bases removed from V and 5 bases from J, the gap between germline ends came to 19 bases. The CDR3 totals 14 residues. CDR1 is MNHEY, CDR2 SMNVEV, per germline (reference sequence). CDR3 amino acids: CASGRGGGGETQYF. CDR3 nucleotides: TGTGCCAGTGGGAGAGGAGGGGGAGGGGAGACCCAGTACTTC.

This clone was counted a few times. This rearrangement joins TRBV10-3 to TRBJ1-5; TRBD1 aligns across 7 bases. The germline gives CDR1 ENHRY, CDR2 SYGVKD. V was pared by 4 bases and J by 4 bases, with 7 bases of the junction left unmatched. This CDR3 spans 15 amino acids. CDR3 sequence reads: CAISANTGENQPQHF. The CDR3 nucleotides are TGTGCCATCAGTGCTAACACAGGGGAGAATCAGCCCCAGCATTTT.

The chain combines TRBV6-5 with TRBJ2-1; 7 bases map to TRBD2. After removal of 7 bases from V and 4 bases from J, the junction contained 4 bases not matched to a gene. The V gene's germline CDR1 is MNHEY and CDR2 SVGAGI. CDR3 length: 13 residues. For the CDR3, the DNA is TGTGCCAGCACCAACGGGGGGTACAATGAGCAGTTCTTC. The encoded protein is CASTNGGYNEQFF.